A selection of T cell receptor beta chains follows, all from one sample in a study of T cells in Graves' hyperthyroidism and ophthalmopathy. Via MiXCR, TCRdb re-called the multiplex PCR reads, giving one row per CDR3 protein. The table shows roughly 290,000 distinct CDR3 sequences, with approximately 12% occurring only once. Sequencing used blood. The receptors shown here come from a woman in her thirties with Graves' hyperthyroidism that later progressed to Graves' ophthalmopathy. Each CDR3 is given with its conserved first and last residue. D genes are given only for firm matches. Some rows have no size entry. The others give once, few or many, or a class for an expanded clone.

j_call clone_size d_call v_call cdr3_nt cdr3_aa
TRBJ2-6 many - TRBV11-2 TGTGCCAGCAGGTTTAGGGACCGCAGGCCTGGGGCCAACGTCCTGACTTTC CASRFRDRRPGANVLTF
TRBJ2-1 many TRBD2 TRBV9 TGTGCCAGCAGCTTTGGGACTAGCGGAAACAATGAGCAGTTCTTC CASSFGTSGNNEQFF
TRBJ2-7 many TRBD1 TRBV27 TGTGCCAGCAGTCTATATTCCAGGGACAGTTACGAGCAGTACTTC CASSLYSRDSYEQYF
TRBJ2-1 - TRBD2 TRBV4-1 TGCGCCAGCAGCCGTTTAGCGGGGTCAGGAAATGAGCAGTTCTTC CASSRLAGSGNEQFF
TRBJ2-1 many TRBD2 TRBV20-1 TGCAGTGCTCCAGAGACGGCTAGCGGGAGGAATGAGCAGTTCTTC CSAPETASGRNEQFF
TRBJ2-7 - TRBD2 TRBV6-1 TGTGCCAGCAGTCTAGCGGGAGGAGACTGCGAGCAGTACTTC CASSLAGGDCEQYF
TRBJ2-3 - - TRBV20-1 TGCAGTGCCATCAGCGCAGATACGCAGTATTTT CSAISADTQYF
TRBJ2-5 many TRBD2 TRBV6-1 TGTGCCAGCATTTTGACGCGGGGGTGGAAGCAGACCCAGTACTTC CASILTRGWKQTQYF
TRBJ2-3 once - TRBV20-1 TGCAGTGCTAGCCACCGGGTAGGCGCAGATACGCAGTATTTT CSASHRVGADTQYF
TRBJ1-3 many - TRBV30 TGTGCCTGGAGTCGACCCGCTGGAAACACCATATATTTT CAWSRPAGNTIYF
TRBJ2-5 many TRBD2 TRBV30 TGTGCCTGGAGTTGGCGGGAGTTTGAGACCCAGTACTTC CAWSWREFETQYF
TRBJ2-2 many - TRBV12-3/TRBV12-4 TGTGCCAGCACCTTAGGGCACCCCGGCGGGGAGCTGTTTTTT CASTLGHPGGELFF
TRBJ2-3 many TRBD1 TRBV5-1 TGCGCCAGCAGCTTGGCCCCGACAGGGGACGTCACAGATACGCAGTATTTT CASSLAPTGDVTDTQYF
TRBJ2-2 many - TRBV19 TGTGCCAGTAGTAAGGAGGGGGCTCTGAACACCGGGGAGCTGTTTTTT CASSKEGALNTGELFF
TRBJ2-7 few TRBD1 TRBV19 TGTGCCAGTAGTAGCCGCCTGGACAGGGGAAACCTTGACTACGAGCAGTACTTC CASSSRLDRGNLDYEQYF
TRBJ1-5 many - TRBV18 TGTGCCAGCTCCGACTCGGCAGGCGGCAATCAGCCCCAGCATTTT CASSDSAGGNQPQHF